Following are 9 T cell receptor beta chains from one sample sequenced in a study of blood T cell repertoires in COVID-19. The repertoire was sequenced with immunoSEQ multiplex PCR; TCRdb's copy has only in-frame clones and lacks some. The sample lists under 350,000 clones, approximately 90% occurring once. Sequenced: peripheral blood. The source is a man aged 40-49 years with acute or convalescent COVID-19.

The chain is built from TRBV12-3 or TRBV12-4 and TRBJ1-5, with TRBD1 as a possible D gene (6 bases). Trimming took off 8 bases at V and 3 bases at J, with 11 bases between the two ends. The CDR3 contains 13 residues. The CDR3 protein is CASHWTANQPQHF. DNA of the CDR3: TGTGCCAGCCACTGGACAGCCAATCAGCCCCAGCATTTT.

This clone was found once. V usage is TRBV2 and J usage is TRBJ2-4; D may be TRBD2 (6 bases). Trimming removed 4 bases at V and 1 base at J, with 11 bases between. The CDR3 covers 15 residues. Germline loops: CDR1 SNHLY, CDR2 FYNNEI. The CDR3 nucleotides read TGTGCCAGCAGTGGGACGGGGGAGGCCAAAAACATTCAGTACTTC. This encodes CASSGTGEAKNIQYF.

V is TRBV7-3 and J is TRBJ2-7; possible D gene TRBD2, 5 bases. CDR1 is SGHTA and CDR2 is FQGTGA in the germline V gene. The CDR3 loop spans 13 amino acids. V dropped 5 bases and J dropped 7 bases, with 15 bases sitting between them. CDR3 sequence reads: CASSANAPGEQYF. CDR3 nucleotides: TGTGCCAGCAGCGCCAATGCCCCGGGGGAGCAGTACTTC.

V and J are TRBV7-2 and TRBJ1-2; tentative D call: TRBD1 (6 bases). V was trimmed by 5 bases and J by 7 bases, leaving 14 bases between them. Germline CDR1 reads SGHTA; CDR2 reads FQGNSA. The CDR3 is 13 residues long. The CDR3 DNA sequence: TGTGCCAGCAGCGCCGTACAGGGCGGTGGCTACACCTTC. Its translation is CASSAVQGGGYTF.

This rearrangement joins TRBV9 to TRBJ2-1, with TRBD2 matching over 8 bases. V lost 0 bases to trimming and J lost 4 bases; unmatched junction nucleotides: 9. The V gene's germline CDR1 is SGDLS and CDR2 YYNGEE. CDR3 length equals 17 residues. In nucleotides, the CDR3 is TGTGCCAGCAGCGTAGGCCCGAGCGGGGGCCTTTACAATGAGCAGTTCTTC. Amino acid sequence: CASSVGPSGGLYNEQFF.

The chain combines TRBV27 with TRBJ2-1; 12 bases match TRBD2. The CDR3 extends over 18 amino acids. Germline CDR1 and CDR2: MNHEY and SMNVEV (reference sequence). V shed 1 base and J 6 bases; nucleotides not matched to a gene: 10. This chain's CDR3 is CASSLYSLAGGLLNEQFF. The CDR3 bases are TGTGCCAGCAGTTTATACAGTCTAGCGGGGGGGCTTCTCAATGAGCAGTTCTTC.

This clone was counted between two and nine times. The CDR3 sequence is CASSQDARGGNQPQHF. CDR3 nucleotide sequence: TGTGCCAGCAGCCAAGACGCGCGTGGAGGCAATCAGCCCCAGCATTTT. This chain connects TRBV3-1 (or the pseudogene TRBV3-2) to TRBJ1-5, with unresolved D. The V gene's germline CDR1 is LGHDT and CDR2 YNNKEL (reference sequence). This CDR3 has 16 amino acids. The V and J ends lost 0 bases and 2 bases respectively, with 11 bases between them.

The chain has TRBV5-1 and TRBJ1-5, with D possibly matching TRBD1 (5 bases). The CDR3 extends over 15 amino acids. Germline values: CDR1 SGHRS, CDR2 YFSETQ. V lost 0 bases and J 5 bases, leaving 12 bases between the germline ends. The CDR3 region is CASSLAGGMDQPQHF. CDR3 in DNA: TGCGCCAGCAGCTTGGCGGGGGGGATGGATCAGCCCCAGCATTTT.

The chain is built from TRBV6-6 and TRBJ1-3; TRBD1 matches at 7 bases. Germline CDR1 MNHNY, CDR2 SVGAGI (reference sequence). CDR3 size: 15 residues. Trimming removed 5 bases from V and 4 bases from J; junction bases left unmatched: 8. CDR3 loop: CASSHGQVGGNTIYF. Here the CDR3 DNA reads TGTGCCAGCAGTCACGGACAGGTCGGGGGAAACACCATATATTTT.